The next 24 T cell receptor beta chains were all read from a single sample in a study of early T cells in non-severe SARS-CoV-2 infection. TCRdb analysed the 5' RACE reads with MiXCR anew, one entry per CDR3 protein. The sample holds roughly 30,000 distinct CDR3 sequences, around 6.6% seen once. Sequenced: whole blood. These receptors were collected from an adult who was a healthcare worker with PCR-confirmed SARS-CoV-2 infection or an uninfected control (not recorded which).

This clonotype is termed medium-sized (0.01 to 0.1%). This chain links TRBV20-1 with TRBJ1-2; 9 nucleotides align to TRBD1. Germline trimming cut 0 bases from V and 6 bases from J; bases unmatched to any gene: 11. The V gene's germline CDR1 is DFQATT and CDR2 SNEGSKA (reference sequence). This CDR3 comprises 16 residues. Here the CDR3 reads CSARDSSGQGGHGYTF. The DNA of the CDR3 is TGCAGTGCTAGAGATTCGTCGGGACAGGGAGGCCATGGCTACACCTTC.

This clonotype showed up many times. The rearrangement uses TRBV29-1 and TRBJ2-1, with unresolved D. The V and J ends lost 6 bases and 4 bases respectively, with 7 bases between them. The CDR3 contains 11 residues. Germline values: CDR1 SQVTM, CDR2 ANQGSEA. CDR3 loop: CSVLKYNEQFF. CDR3 bases: TGCAGCGTGCTCAAATACAATGAGCAGTTCTTC.

The DNA of the CDR3 is TGTGCCACCTCCACGGGGGCCCTTTTTTACAATGAGCAGTTCTTC. Its protein product is CATSTGALFYNEQFF. This chain uses TRBV24-1 with TRBJ2-1; D tentatively reads TRBD1 or TRBD2 (6 bases each). Germline loops: CDR1 KGHDR, CDR2 SFDVKD. V shed 9 bases and J shed 4 bases, with 18 bases lying between them. This CDR3 region has 15 residues.

This clonotype was seen repeatedly, ten times or more. The chain uses TRBV6-1 and TRBJ1-6; D call uncertain. This CDR3 is built from 18 residues. Deletions cut 0 bases from V and 5 bases from J, with 17 bases between. Germline CDR1 and CDR2: MNHNS and SASEGT. CDR3 sequence: CASSEAGWVSSDNSPLHF. CDR3 nucleotides: TGTGCCAGCAGTGAAGCAGGCTGGGTGTCAAGCGATAATTCACCCCTCCACTTT.

This clonotype was detected many times. The rearrangement joins TRBV3-1 to TRBJ2-3, with no clear D. The germline V and J ends were trimmed by 2 bases and 9 bases, with 9 bases remaining between them. The CDR3 has 12 amino acids. Per the germline V gene, CDR1 is LGHDT and CDR2 is YNNKEL (reference sequence). The CDR3 DNA sequence: TGTGCCAGCAGCCAACCCATGGGGACGCAGTATTTT. It codes for CASSQPMGTQYF.

Judged by abundance, this clonotype is medium-sized. The rearrangement uses TRBV11-2 and TRBJ2-6; 8 nucleotides match TRBD1. After removal of 5 bases from V and 2 bases from J, the junction contained 17 bases not matched to a gene. Germline V lookup: CDR1 SGHAT, CDR2 FQNNGV. This CDR3 spans 20 amino acids. CDR3 protein: CASSRIGQGGPLAGANVLTF. As DNA, the CDR3 is TGTGCCAGCAGCCGAATCGGACAGGGAGGTCCGCTGGCTGGGGCCAACGTCCTGACTTTC.

At least ten counts were recorded for this clonotype. CDR3 amino acids: CASSPAPGETQYF. CDR3 sequence (DNA): TGTGCCAGCAGCCCCGCTCCGGGGGAGACCCAGTACTTC. The chain combines TRBV7-3 with TRBJ2-5; weak D call: TRBD2 (5 bases). The germline gives CDR1 SGHTA, CDR2 FQGTGA. This CDR3 has 13 residues. Deletions cut 5 bases from V and 5 bases from J, with 12 bases between.

This clonotype was counted many times. The chain links TRBV6-5 to TRBJ1-5; D uncertain. CDR3 length: 14 residues. Looked up from germline, CDR1 is MNHEY and CDR2 is SVGAGI. Trimming removed 2 bases at V and 6 bases at J, with 11 bases between. DNA of the CDR3: TGTGCCAGCAGTTACAGTACGGCAGTTCAGCCCCAGCATTTT. Encoded protein: CASSYSTAVQPQHF.

This clonotype appeared a few times. This rearrangement joins TRBV2 to TRBJ1-1, with D possibly being TRBD1 (5 bases). The CDR3 covers 13 residues. Trimming took 7 bases from V and 2 from J, leaving 11 bases between them. Germline CDR1 SNHLY, CDR2 FYNNEI. The CDR3 reads CASTTDSNTEAFF. CDR3 DNA sequence: TGTGCCAGCACCACTGACAGCAACACTGAAGCTTTCTTT.

CDR3 region: CASSYSLVVNTEAFF. CDR3 nucleotides: TGTGCCAGCAGTTACTCGTTAGTGGTGAACACTGAAGCTTTCTTT. The V call is TRBV6-6, the J call TRBJ1-1, with D unclear. The CDR3 contains 15 residues. The V gene lost 0 bases and the J gene lost 0 bases, with 8 bases spanning the gap. Germline CDR1 reads MNHNY; CDR2 reads SVGAGI (reference sequence).

This clonotype has a count of ten or more. This rearrangement joins TRBV12-3 or TRBV12-4 to TRBJ2-7; D not resolved. CDR3 size: 15 residues. Trimming stripped 1 base from V and 2 bases from J, with 12 bases between. CDR3 nucleotides: TGTGCCAGCAGTTTAGGTCGGAGCAGGACCTACGAGCAGTACTTC. It yields the protein CASSLGRSRTYEQYF.

The chain uses TRBV28 and TRBJ2-7; TRBD2 matches 9 bases. The CDR3 extends over 16 amino acids. The V gene end was trimmed by 7 bases and the J gene end by 0 bases; junction bases not matched to a gene: 10. CDR1 is MDHEN and CDR2 is SYDVKM in the germline V gene. The CDR3 nucleotides read TGTGCCAGCATTGATACTAGCGGGCAGAGCTCCTACGAGCAGTACTTC. Encoded protein: CASIDTSGQSSYEQYF.

There are many counts of this clonotype. The V and J genes are TRBV10-3 and TRBJ2-1; 7 nucleotides line up with TRBD2. Trimming at V came to 0 bases and at J to 10 bases, leaving 6 bases not matched to a gene. CDR3 size: 14 residues. Germline V gene data show CDR1 as ENHRY and CDR2 as SYGVKD. DNA for the CDR3: TGTGCCATCAGTGAGTCGGGGGGGTCCCACGAGCAGTTCTTC. The encoded protein is CAISESGGSHEQFF.

The sample holds many counts of this clonotype. The V gene is TRBV11-2, the J gene TRBJ2-2; a weak D match, TRBD2 (6 bases). Per germline, CDR1 SGHAT and CDR2 FQNNGV. CDR3 size: 15 residues. Deletions cut 2 bases from V and 5 bases from J, with 12 bases between. CDR3 DNA: TGTGCCAGCAGCTTATACTCGGGGGATACCGGGGAGCTGTTTTTT. This codes for CASSLYSGDTGELFF.

This clonotype appeared a few times. The rearrangement uses TRBV14 and TRBJ1-1; 7 bases map to TRBD1. The V segment lost 4 bases and the J segment 0 bases; nucleotides outside the gene matches: 8. This CDR3 spans 16 amino acids. The V gene's germline CDR1 is SGHDN and CDR2 FVKESK. CDR3: CASSLRTGAVNTEAFF. The CDR3 DNA reads as TGTGCCAGCAGCCTCAGGACAGGAGCTGTGAACACTGAAGCTTTCTTT.

This clonotype was observed many times. The chain uses TRBV13 and TRBJ1-2; D remains unclear. V shed 2 bases and J shed 2 bases, with 9 bases lying between them. The germline gives CDR1 PRHDT, CDR2 FYEKMQ (reference sequence). The CDR3 spans 14 residues. Here the CDR3 DNA reads TGTGCCAGCAGCTTATTGGGCAGGAACTATGGCTACACCTTC. Translating gives CASSLLGRNYGYTF.

The table lists this clonotype with many counts. The chain has TRBV20-1 and TRBJ2-1; 7 nucleotides align to TRBD2. Germline V lookup: CDR1 DFQATT, CDR2 SNEGSKA (reference sequence). The junction had 11 bases not matched to a gene; V was cut back by 8 bases and J by 4 bases. CDR3 length: 14 amino acids. The CDR3 bases are TGCAGTACAACGGGACTAACGGTTTACAATGAGCAGTTCTTC. It is translated as CSTTGLTVYNEQFF.

This clonotype was detected only a few times. Mismatch with germline at one junction end may stem from a read error. J is TRBJ1-3 and V is TRBV5-5; D perhaps matches TRBD1 (5 bases). The CDR3 extends over 16 amino acids. CDR1 and CDR2 from the germline V gene are SGHKS and YYEKEE (reference sequence). DNA of the CDR3: TGTGCCAGCAGCCCACTAGCCCGGGGGTCTGAAAACACCATATATTTT. Amino acids: CASSPLARGSENTIYF.

This clonotype appeared many times. The chain combines TRBV20-1 with TRBJ2-7, with unresolved D. Germline assignment: CDR1 DFQATT and CDR2 SNEGSKA (reference sequence). Trimming took off 0 bases at V and 6 bases at J, with 6 bases between the two ends. CDR3 length: 11 residues. The CDR3 region is CSARDPLEQYF. CDR3 coding DNA: TGCAGTGCTAGAGATCCGCTCGAGCAGTACTTC.

In this sample, this clonotype turned up many times. This chain links TRBV7-2 with TRBJ1-2; D call uncertain. With 5 bases removed from V and 2 bases from J, the gap between germline ends came to 18 bases. The CDR3 loop spans 16 amino acids. The V gene's germline CDR1 is SGHTA and CDR2 FQGNSA. CDR3: CASSRFGGIGNYGYTF. The CDR3 DNA follows: TGTGCCAGCAGCCGTTTCGGCGGTATTGGGAACTATGGCTACACCTTC. The complete variable domain, with remaining parts taken from reference TRBV7-2 and TRBJ1-2, reads GAGVSQSPSNKVTEKGKDVELRCDPISGHTALYWYRQSLGQGLEFLIYFQGNSAPDKSGLPSDRFSAERTGGSVSTLTIQRTQQEDSAVYLCASSRFGGIGNYGYTFGSGTRLTVV.

This clonotype was observed at least ten times. As DNA, the CDR3 is TGTGCCAGCTCACCCGACCCGATGACTGAAGCTTTCTTT. Its protein product is CASSPDPMTEAFF. The V and J genes are TRBV18 and TRBJ1-1; no clear D. The length of the CDR3 is 13 residues. V was trimmed by 3 bases and J by 5 bases, leaving 10 bases between them. The V gene's germline CDR1 is KGHSH and CDR2 LQKENI.

There are many counts of this clonotype. The chain joins TRBV28 to TRBJ2-1, with D possibly being TRBD1 or TRBD2 (5 bases each). V was shortened by 5 bases and J by 8 bases, with 25 bases between the two germline ends. This CDR3 contains 17 residues. Germline-derived CDR1 and CDR2 are MDHEN and SYDVKM. The CDR3 is CASSPLGAGSLEDEQFF. CDR3 bases: TGTGCCAGCAGTCCCCTCGGGGCGGGTTCCCTTGAGGATGAGCAGTTCTTC.

This clonotype was recorded at least ten times. The chain has TRBV20-1 and TRBJ2-7; D is ambiguous. Germline values: CDR1 DFQATT, CDR2 SNEGSKA (reference sequence). V lost 6 bases and J lost 0, with 12 bases in between. The CDR3 has 13 amino acids. CDR3: CSAQAWSSYEQYF. The DNA for the CDR3 is TGCAGTGCCCAGGCTTGGAGCTCCTACGAGCAGTACTTC.

In this sample, this clonotype turned up many times. V usage is TRBV7-6 and J usage is TRBJ2-2, with 9 bases identical to TRBD1. This CDR3 has 15 amino acids. The V and J ends lost 5 bases and 6 bases, in that order; junction bases with no gene match: 7. Germline V gene lookup returns CDR1 SGHVS and CDR2 FNYEAQ. Here the CDR3 reads CASSHTGGFAGELFF. The DNA of the CDR3 is TGTGCCAGCAGCCATACAGGGGGCTTTGCCGGGGAGCTGTTTTTT.